This T cell receptor (beta chain) was observed in a study of T-cell memory formation after mild COVID-19 listed by TCRdb under 2021. About the study as a whole: TCR sequence clusters from the two donors were found to be largely donor specific. The cohort was made up of two young adult volunteers, one female and one male, who were previously healthy. In two donors, T-cell clones that expanded and contracted after mild COVID-19 were followed by sequencing TCRalpha and TCRbeta repertoires longitudinally. What the work shows at the level of the full study, not this receptor alone: Contracting CD4+ clones turned up mainly in the CM and EM memory subsets, whereas EMRA was where CD8+ clones were enriched. Balanced CD4/CD8 phenotypes were observed for clones contracting from day 15 to 85, whereas a bias towards CD4+ was observed for a second wave of clones expanding from day 15 to 37. The study covered only a couple of mild cases, and larger cohorts including severe cases with pre-infection samples were considered necessary. SARS-CoV-2 specificity of the second-wave clones peaking on day 37 was not confirmed. The detection of some responding clones in pre-infection memory suggests that pre-existing cross-reactive memory T cells joined the SARS-CoV-2 response.

Sequenced on an Illumina NovaSeq 6000. TCRalpha and TCRbeta cDNA libraries were built by 5'RACE with constant-segment primers, adding sample barcodes and unique molecular identifiers. RNA was extracted from every sample with Trizol reagent. The libraries were amplified in two PCR steps, and the second step added a second sample barcode and Illumina TruSeq adapters. Libraries were sequenced on an Illumina NovaSeq with 2 x 150 bp paired-end reads. In the paper's pipeline: With migec v1.2.7, reads were demultiplexed and then collapsed into UMI-guided consensus sequences. Using mixcr v2.1.11, the UMI consensuses were aligned to TRA and TRB V and J templates and assembled into clonotypes. Clonotypes were classified as expanded or contracted when called significant by both edgeR and NoisET, with noise models trained on biological replicates. edgeR calls used a false discovery rate-adjusted p below 0.01 and a log2 fold-change threshold of 1. PCA with hierarchical clustering of max-normalized trajectories of the 1000 most abundant clonotypes was used as exploratory dynamics analysis. Separately sequenced CD4+ and CD8+ repertoires were used to assign the CD4 or CD8 phenotype of responding clones. In-frame beta chains were kept once TCRdb had trimmed the public reads at Q25 with fastp and called clones with MiXCR. Entries that share a CDR3 protein sequence are merged under the most common genes and DNA. The V and J calls come from TCRdb's annotation, not from the publication. The sample yields around 200,000 distinct CDR3 sequences; about 11% were counted once. The top ten hold roughly 3% of the sample.

Concerning this clonotype: Its antigen is not yet known. It has no much larger one-base neighbor in the sample; base qualities were not kept.

Ficoll-Paque density gradient centrifugation was used to isolate PBMCs. CDR1 and CDR2, per the germline V gene (reference sequence), are MNHNY and SVGAGI. V is clipped by 2 bases and J by 1 base, and the sequence between their germline boundaries is 20 bases long. From the cysteine up to the phenylalanine, the CDR3 has a length of 18 residues. Only the CDR3 portion is preserved as DNA: 54 bases, with reading frame beginning at the first base. What was sequenced was PBMCs or a T cell subset sorted from them (not recorded which). This chain is built from TRBV6-6 and TRBJ1-1; no D gene is confidently identified. This TCR came from a man aged 18-30 years who had mild COVID-19 (a few samples of this study predate the infection). The sample titles of this study are shuffled in the database, so cell type and time point are left out; the donor was told from shared clones. The CDR3 in this case is CASSYLKFTVYGNTEAFF. The bases are TGTGCCAGCAGTTACCTAAAATTTACAGTTTATGGGAACACTGAAGCTTTCTTT.